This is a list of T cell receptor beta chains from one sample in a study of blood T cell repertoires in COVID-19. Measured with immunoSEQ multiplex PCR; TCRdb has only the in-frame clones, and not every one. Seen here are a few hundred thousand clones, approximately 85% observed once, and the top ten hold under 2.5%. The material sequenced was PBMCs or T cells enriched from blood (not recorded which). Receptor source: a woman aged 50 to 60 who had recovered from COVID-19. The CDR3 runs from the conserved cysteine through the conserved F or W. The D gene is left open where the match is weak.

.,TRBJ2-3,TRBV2,TGTGCCAGCGGGACGCGGGGACCGAGCACAGATACGCAGTATTTT,CASGTRGPSTDTQYF
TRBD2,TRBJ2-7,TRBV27,TGTGCCAGCAGTATATCCGGACTAGCGGCCTTCTCCTACGAGCAGTACTTC,CASSISGLAAFSYEQYF
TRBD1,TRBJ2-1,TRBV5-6,TGTGCCAGCAGCCGAGGACAGGGTTCCTACAATGAGCAGTTCTTC,CASSRGQGSYNEQFF
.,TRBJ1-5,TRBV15,TGTGCCACCAGCAGAGATAGAGGGCCGAGCAATCAGCCCCAGCATTTT,CATSRDRGPSNQPQHF
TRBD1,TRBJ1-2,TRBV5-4,TGTGCCAGCAGCCCCCGAGACAGGGTCTATGGCTACACCTTC,CASSPRDRVYGYTF
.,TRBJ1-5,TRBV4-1,TGCGCCAGCAGCCAACGTCACACAAACCAGCCCCAGCATTTT,CASSQRHTNQPQHF
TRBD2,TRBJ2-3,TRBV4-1,TGCGCCAGCAGCCACAGAGCCGGGACTAGCGGGGAACAAGATACGCAGTATTTT,CASSHRAGTSGEQDTQYF
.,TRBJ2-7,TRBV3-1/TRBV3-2,TGTGCCAGCAGCTTAGTACAGGGCTCCTACGAGCAGTACTTC,CASSLVQGSYEQYF
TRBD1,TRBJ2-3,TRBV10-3,TGTGCCATCAGGCTACAGGGGCCCACAGATACGCAGTATTTT,CAIRLQGPTDTQYF
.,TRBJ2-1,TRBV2,TGTGCCAGCGGCAGATACAGTTTCTACAATGAGCAGTTCTTC,CASGRYSFYNEQFF
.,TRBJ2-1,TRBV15,TGTGCCACCAGTAGGGGGTGGGGCTACAATGAGCAGTTCTTC,CATSRGWGYNEQFF
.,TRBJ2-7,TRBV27,TGTGCCAGCAGTTTCAAGGGGGGGGGTTTCTACGAGCAGTACTTC,CASSFKGGGFYEQYF
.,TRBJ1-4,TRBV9,TGTGCCAGCAGCCAACGGACACCTAATGAAAAACTGTTTTTT,CASSQRTPNEKLFF
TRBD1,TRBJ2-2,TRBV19,TGTGCCAGCGACAGGGGGCAGGGCACCGGGGAGCTGTTTTTT,CASDRGQGTGELFF